Listed below are T cell receptor beta chains from one sample, sequenced in a study of identical twins. TCRdb used MiXCR to reprocess the 5' RACE reads, holding one entry per CDR3 protein. The table includes over 200,000 distinct CDR3 sequences, around a tenth detected once. The sequenced sample consisted of memory (CD45RO+) T cells sorted from blood. The source of these receptors is a woman under 30 in good health. CDR3s include the opening cysteine and the closing phenylalanine or tryptophan. The D gene is left open where the match is weak. Clone size is shown for a subset of rows, as once, few, many or a class of expanded clone.

V: TRBV11-2
J: TRBJ2-5
size: many
D: NA
DNA: TGTGCCAGCAGCTTAGAGCAGGCCTCCGGGGTAACCCAGTACTTC
CDR3: CASSLEQASGVTQYF

V: TRBV11-2
J: TRBJ2-3
size: NA
D: NA
DNA: TGTGCCAGCAGCTCTGCCGGTCCAAATACGCAGTATTTT
CDR3: CASSSAGPNTQYF

V: TRBV6-2/TRBV6-3
J: TRBJ2-7
size: many
D: NA
DNA: TGTGCCAGCATCAAGGGACCCATTGGGGAGCAGTACTTC
CDR3: CASIKGPIGEQYF

V: TRBV11-3
J: TRBJ2-1
size: many
D: NA
DNA: TGTGCCAGCAGCCCCCAGAGGTGGGGAATTACTAACAATGAGCAGTTCTTC
CDR3: CASSPQRWGITNNEQFF

V: TRBV6-1
J: TRBJ2-3
size: few
D: TRBD1
DNA: TGTGCCAGCACCAAAGGGGGGACAGGAAATACGCAGTATTTT
CDR3: CASTKGGTGNTQYF

V: TRBV27
J: TRBJ2-4
size: few
D: NA
DNA: TGTGCCAGCAGTTACCTGTACTTC
CDR3: CASSYLYF

V: TRBV6-1
J: TRBJ1-1
size: NA
D: NA
DNA: TGTGCCAGCAGGTTGGTTCAGGGTAACACTGAAGCTTTCTTT
CDR3: CASRLVQGNTEAFF

V: TRBV3-1
J: TRBJ2-5
size: NA
D: TRBD1
DNA: TGTGCCAGCAGCCAAGGGACAGGGGTCAGGGGTGGGCCTAAAGAGACCCAGTACTTC
CDR3: CASSQGTGVRGGPKETQYF

V: TRBV7-9
J: TRBJ1-3
size: many
D: TRBD1
DNA: TGTGCCAGCAGCCGACAGGGACCTGGAAACACCATATATTTT
CDR3: CASSRQGPGNTIYF

V: TRBV18
J: TRBJ1-2
size: many
D: NA
DNA: TGTGCCAGCTCACCACAGGACAGATATGGCTACACCTTC
CDR3: CASSPQDRYGYTF

V: TRBV7-8
J: TRBJ1-1
size: few
D: TRBD1
DNA: TGTGCCAGCAGCTCTCTAGACAGGGCAGGAGGAGCTTTCTTT
CDR3: CASSSLDRAGGAFF

V: TRBV7-9
J: TRBJ2-2
size: many
D: NA
DNA: TGTGCCAGCAGCTTCCCCGGGGAGCTGTTTTTT
CDR3: CASSFPGELFF

V: TRBV9
J: TRBJ2-7
size: NA
D: NA
DNA: TGTGCCAGCAGCGACCCGGACGGATACGAGCAGTACTTC
CDR3: CASSDPDGYEQYF

V: TRBV15
J: TRBJ1-5
size: many
D: NA
DNA: TGTGCCACCAGCAGAGATCACGGTCAGCCCCAGCATTTT
CDR3: CATSRDHGQPQHF

V: TRBV6-5
J: TRBJ2-3
size: NA
D: NA
DNA: TGTGCCATTGGGGTGGGAGATACGCAGTATTTT
CDR3: CAIGVGDTQYF

V: TRBV12-3/TRBV12-4
J: TRBJ1-1
size: few
D: NA
DNA: TGTGCCAGCAGTTTAGGTTTGGGTCTCGGCACTGAAGCTTTCTTT
CDR3: CASSLGLGLGTEAFF

V: TRBV7-3
J: TRBJ1-1
size: few
D: NA
DNA: TGTGCCAGCCGAGGACGGATGAACACTGAAGCTTTCTTT
CDR3: CASRGRMNTEAFF

V: TRBV10-1
J: TRBJ2-3
size: NA
D: TRBD2
DNA: TGCGCCAGCAGTGACAGCGGGAGTGTATTAGATACGCAGTATTTT
CDR3: CASSDSGSVLDTQYF

V: TRBV5-1
J: TRBJ1-1
size: NA
D: NA
DNA: TGCGCCAGCAGCTTTTACACCGCAAGCGGGGAAGCTTTCTTT
CDR3: CASSFYTASGEAFF

V: TRBV11-3
J: TRBJ1-1
size: many
D: NA
DNA: TGTGCCAGCAGCTTGCCCTACAGGGAAGGTGGCACTGAAGCTTTCTTT
CDR3: CASSLPYREGGTEAFF

V: TRBV20-1
J: TRBJ2-7
size: many
D: NA
DNA: TGCAGTGCTAGAGATCAGGGTACCTACGAGCAGTACTTC
CDR3: CSARDQGTYEQYF

V: TRBV7-6
J: TRBJ2-4
size: few
D: TRBD2
DNA: TGTGCCAGCAGCTTATATACTTCGACTAGCGGGAGCAACATTCAGTACTTC
CDR3: CASSLYTSTSGSNIQYF

V: TRBV5-4
J: TRBJ1-1
size: NA
D: NA
DNA: TGTGCCAGCAGCCCTGGGCTCGTCTGGGAAGCTTTCTTT
CDR3: CASSPGLVWEAFF

V: TRBV6-1
J: TRBJ2-1
size: NA
D: TRBD2
DNA: TGTGCCAGCAGCTGGAGCGGGAGGGCCTACAATGAGCAGTTCTTC
CDR3: CASSWSGRAYNEQFF

V: TRBV5-1
J: TRBJ2-3
size: NA
D: NA
DNA: TGCGCCAGCAGCTTGGATCTCACAGATACGCAGTATTTT
CDR3: CASSLDLTDTQYF

V: TRBV24-1
J: TRBJ2-3
size: few
D: NA
DNA: TGTGCCACCAGTTTGGGTACAACAGATACGCAGTATTTT
CDR3: CATSLGTTDTQYF

V: TRBV20-1
J: TRBJ1-2
size: NA
D: TRBD1
DNA: TGCAGTGCTAATCACCGGGACAGAAACTATGGCTACACCTTC
CDR3: CSANHRDRNYGYTF